This T cell receptor beta chain was sequenced for a study of control samples from healthy donors and cancer patients. Trimming left V 3 bases short and J 2 bases short, with 8 bases between. This CDR3 has 14 residues. CDR1 is MNHEY, CDR2 SMNVEV, per germline (reference sequence). This clone was picked up one time. TCRdb's table, derived via immunoSEQ multiplex PCR, lists solely in-frame clones and lacks some. The repertoire includes approximately 150,000 clones, 85% to 90% of them detected once, and roughly 8% sits in the top ten. The chain joins TRBV27 to TRBJ1-5; D ambiguous. This clonotype was obtained from a man in his forties or fifties with head and neck cancer. Sequenced input: PBMCs. The CDR3 DNA reads TGTGCCAGCAGTTTTTCCCAGGGCAATCAGCCCCAGCATTTT. This translates into CASSFSQGNQPQHF.